One sample yielded the 5 T cell receptor beta chains listed below, sequenced in a study of T cell changes during pregnancy in multiple sclerosis. Clones were read by immunoSEQ multiplex PCR, and TCRdb kept only the in-frame ones, dropping some. Found here are tens of thousands of clones, approximately 87% of them singletons; the top ten hold more than 8%. Sequenced here: peripheral blood, sampled after pregnancy. These receptors were taken from a female donor in good health, enrolled as a control in a pregnancy study.

The CDR3 sequence: CASSFAVFTDTQYF. CDR3 nucleotides: TGTGCCAGCAGTTTCGCGGTGTTCACAGATACGCAGTATTTT. The rearrangement joins TRBV28 to TRBJ2-3; D is unclear. This CDR3 region has 14 residues. V lost 3 bases, J lost 2 bases, and 9 bases lay in between. From germline, CDR1 is MDHEN and CDR2 SYDVKM.

This chain links TRBV10-3 with TRBJ2-5; 12 positions match TRBD2. Germline CDR1 ENHRY, CDR2 SYGVKD. CDR3 length: 14 residues. V dropped 6 bases and J dropped 5; count of bases not matched to a gene: 4. The CDR3 DNA sequence: TGTGCCATCAGCGGGACTAGCGGGTTGGAGACCCAGTACTTC. Protein sequence: CAISGTSGLETQYF.

V usage is TRBV5-1 and J usage is TRBJ1-5, with D unresolved. The CDR3 has 13 residues. Per germline, CDR1 SGHRS and CDR2 YFSETQ. Trimming took 5 bases from V and 5 from J, leaving 11 bases between them. The CDR3 coding sequence is TGCGCCAGCAGTCCTGAGGGCGATCAGCCCCAGCATTTT. Its protein product is CASSPEGDQPQHF.

The chain combines TRBV2 with TRBJ2-5; 10 bases match TRBD2. The CDR3 length is 15 residues. Germline values: CDR1 SNHLY, CDR2 FYNNEI. J lost 4 bases, V lost 6 bases, and 8 bases had no gene match. CDR3 DNA sequence: TGTGCCAGCAGGGTAGCGGGAGGCCGGGGAGAGACCCAGTACTTC. As protein: CASRVAGGRGETQYF.

J is TRBJ2-2 and V is TRBV19; 13 bases fit TRBD2. The germline V gene encodes CDR1 LNHDA and CDR2 SQIVND (reference sequence). CDR3 size: 19 residues. The V segment lost 5 bases and the J segment 3 bases; nucleotides outside the gene matches: 12. The DNA of the CDR3 is TGTGCCAGTAGTGCCGGGACTAGCGGGATGGAGCGTCACACCGGGGAGCTGTTTTTT. Protein sequence: CASSAGTSGMERHTGELFF.